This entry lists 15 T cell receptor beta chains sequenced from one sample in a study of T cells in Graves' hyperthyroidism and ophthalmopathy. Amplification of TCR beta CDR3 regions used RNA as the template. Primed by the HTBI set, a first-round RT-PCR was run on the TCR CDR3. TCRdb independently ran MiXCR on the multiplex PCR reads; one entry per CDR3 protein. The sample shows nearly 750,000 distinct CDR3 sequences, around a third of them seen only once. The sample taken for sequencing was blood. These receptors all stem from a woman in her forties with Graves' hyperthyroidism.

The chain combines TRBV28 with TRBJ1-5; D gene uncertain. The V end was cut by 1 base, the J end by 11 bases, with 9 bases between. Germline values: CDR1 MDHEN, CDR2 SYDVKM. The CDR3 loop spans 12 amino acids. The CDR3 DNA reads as TGTGCCAGCAGTTTATTACGAGTTTCCCAGCATTTT. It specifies CASSLLRVSQHF. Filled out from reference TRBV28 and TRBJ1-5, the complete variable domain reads DVKVTQSSRYLVKRTGEKVFLECVQDMDHENMFWYRQDPGLGLRLIYFSYDVKMKEKGDIPEGYSVSREKKERFSLILESASTNQTSMYLCASSLLRVSQHFGDGTRLSIL.

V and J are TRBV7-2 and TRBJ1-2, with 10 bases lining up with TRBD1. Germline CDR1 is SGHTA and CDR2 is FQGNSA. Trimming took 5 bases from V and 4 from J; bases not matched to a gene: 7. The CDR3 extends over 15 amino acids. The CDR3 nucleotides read TGTGCCAGCAGCGTTGAGGGACAGGGGAGCTATGGCTACACCTTC. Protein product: CASSVEGQGSYGYTF.

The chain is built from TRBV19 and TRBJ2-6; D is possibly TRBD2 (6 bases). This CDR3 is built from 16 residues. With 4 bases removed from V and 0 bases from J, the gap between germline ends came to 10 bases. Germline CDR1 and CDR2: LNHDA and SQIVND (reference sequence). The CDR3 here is CASSKSGRSGANVLTF. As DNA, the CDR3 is TGTGCCAGTAGTAAAAGCGGGCGCTCTGGGGCCAACGTCCTGACTTTC.

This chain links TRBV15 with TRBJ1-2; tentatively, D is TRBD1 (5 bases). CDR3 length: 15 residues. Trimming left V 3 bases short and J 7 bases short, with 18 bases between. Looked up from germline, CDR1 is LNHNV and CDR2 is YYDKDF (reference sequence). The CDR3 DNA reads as TGTGCCACCAGCAGTTCGACCCCAGGGAAACCTGGCTACACCTTC. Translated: CATSSSTPGKPGYTF.

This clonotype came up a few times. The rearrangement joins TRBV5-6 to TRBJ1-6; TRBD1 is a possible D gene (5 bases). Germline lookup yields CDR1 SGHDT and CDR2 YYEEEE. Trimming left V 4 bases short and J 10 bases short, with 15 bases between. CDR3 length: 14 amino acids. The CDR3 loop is CASSPQGLGSPLHF. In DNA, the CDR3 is TGTGCCAGCAGCCCTCAGGGATTGGGATCACCCCTCCACTTT.

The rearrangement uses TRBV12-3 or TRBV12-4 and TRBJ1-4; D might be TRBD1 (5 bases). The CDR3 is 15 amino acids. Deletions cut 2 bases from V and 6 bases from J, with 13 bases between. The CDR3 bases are TGTGCCAGCAGTTTAATTGTGGGGGGGGATGAAAAACTGTTTTTT. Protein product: CASSLIVGGDEKLFF.

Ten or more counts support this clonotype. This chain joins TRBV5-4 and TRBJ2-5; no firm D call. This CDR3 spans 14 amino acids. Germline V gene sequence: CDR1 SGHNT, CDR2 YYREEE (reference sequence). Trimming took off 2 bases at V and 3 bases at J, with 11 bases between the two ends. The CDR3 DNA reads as TGTGCCAGCAGCTTAACAGTGTTAGAAGAGACCCAGTACTTC. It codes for CASSLTVLEETQYF.

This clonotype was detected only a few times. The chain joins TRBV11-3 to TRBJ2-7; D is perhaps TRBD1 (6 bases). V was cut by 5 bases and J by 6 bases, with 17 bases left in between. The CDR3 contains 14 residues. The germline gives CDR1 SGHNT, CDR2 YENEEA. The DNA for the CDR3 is TGTGCCAGCAGCCTCAGGGGTAATTTGGGCGAGCAGTACTTC. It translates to CASSLRGNLGEQYF.

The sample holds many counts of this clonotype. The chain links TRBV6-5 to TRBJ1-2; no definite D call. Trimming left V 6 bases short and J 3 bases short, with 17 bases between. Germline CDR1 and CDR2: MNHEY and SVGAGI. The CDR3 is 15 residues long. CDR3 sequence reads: CASRLHLGVDYGYTF. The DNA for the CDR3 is TGTGCCAGCAGACTCCACTTAGGAGTCGACTATGGCTACACCTTC.

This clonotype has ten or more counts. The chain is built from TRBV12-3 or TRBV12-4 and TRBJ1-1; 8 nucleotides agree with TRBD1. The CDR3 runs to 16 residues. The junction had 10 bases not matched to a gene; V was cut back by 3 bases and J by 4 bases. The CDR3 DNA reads TGTGCCAGCAGTTTCCCACACCGACAGGGGCCCACTGAAGCTTTCTTT. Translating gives CASSFPHRQGPTEAFF.

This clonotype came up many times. Here the CDR3 reads CASSATGTAYNEKLFF. As DNA, the CDR3 is TGTGCCAGCAGTGCTACCGGGACAGCTTATAATGAAAAACTGTTTTTT. The chain links TRBV2 to TRBJ1-4; 7 bases are shared with TRBD1. CDR1 and CDR2 from the germline V gene are SNHLY and FYNNEI. After removal of 4 bases from V and 4 bases from J, the junction contained 9 bases not matched to a gene. The CDR3 has 16 residues.

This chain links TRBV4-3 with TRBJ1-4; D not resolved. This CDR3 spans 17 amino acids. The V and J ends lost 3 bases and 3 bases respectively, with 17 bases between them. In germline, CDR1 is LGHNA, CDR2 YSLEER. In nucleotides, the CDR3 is TGCGCCAGCAGCCAGATTATTGGGGAGGGTGCTAATGAAAAACTGTTTTTT. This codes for CASSQIIGEGANEKLFF.

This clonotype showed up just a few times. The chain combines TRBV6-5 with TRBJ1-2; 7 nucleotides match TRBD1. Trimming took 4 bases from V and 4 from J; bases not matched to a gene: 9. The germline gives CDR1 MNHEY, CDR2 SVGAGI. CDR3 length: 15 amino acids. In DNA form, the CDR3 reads TGTGCCAGCAGTTCACCCCGTCAGGGGGGCTATGGCTACACCTTC. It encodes CASSSPRQGGYGYTF.

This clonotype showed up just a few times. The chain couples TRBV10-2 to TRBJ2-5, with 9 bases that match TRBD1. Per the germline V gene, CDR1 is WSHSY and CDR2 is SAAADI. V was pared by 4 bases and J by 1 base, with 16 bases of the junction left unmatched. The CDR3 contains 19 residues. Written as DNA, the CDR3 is TGCGCCAGCAGTGGGGATACAGGGGGCGGCTACGTATTCCAAGAGACCCAGTACTTC. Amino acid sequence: CASSGDTGGGYVFQETQYF.

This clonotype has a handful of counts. The CDR3 bases are TGTGCCAGTATGCAGGGGGAACTCTATGGCTACACCTTC. Translated: CASMQGELYGYTF. The chain joins TRBV19 to TRBJ1-2; TRBD1 matches at 7 bases. V shed 7 bases, J shed 4 bases, and the junction held 6 bases outside the gene matches. Germline CDR1 is LNHDA and CDR2 is SQIVND (reference sequence). The CDR3 contains 13 residues. Based on the CDR3 plus reference TRBV19 and TRBJ1-2, the full variable domain is DGGITQSPKYLFRKEGQNVTLSCEQNLNHDAMYWYRQDPGQGLRLIYYSQIVNDFQKGDIAEGYSVSREKKESFPLTVTSAQKNPTAFYLCASMQGELYGYTFGSGTRLTVV.